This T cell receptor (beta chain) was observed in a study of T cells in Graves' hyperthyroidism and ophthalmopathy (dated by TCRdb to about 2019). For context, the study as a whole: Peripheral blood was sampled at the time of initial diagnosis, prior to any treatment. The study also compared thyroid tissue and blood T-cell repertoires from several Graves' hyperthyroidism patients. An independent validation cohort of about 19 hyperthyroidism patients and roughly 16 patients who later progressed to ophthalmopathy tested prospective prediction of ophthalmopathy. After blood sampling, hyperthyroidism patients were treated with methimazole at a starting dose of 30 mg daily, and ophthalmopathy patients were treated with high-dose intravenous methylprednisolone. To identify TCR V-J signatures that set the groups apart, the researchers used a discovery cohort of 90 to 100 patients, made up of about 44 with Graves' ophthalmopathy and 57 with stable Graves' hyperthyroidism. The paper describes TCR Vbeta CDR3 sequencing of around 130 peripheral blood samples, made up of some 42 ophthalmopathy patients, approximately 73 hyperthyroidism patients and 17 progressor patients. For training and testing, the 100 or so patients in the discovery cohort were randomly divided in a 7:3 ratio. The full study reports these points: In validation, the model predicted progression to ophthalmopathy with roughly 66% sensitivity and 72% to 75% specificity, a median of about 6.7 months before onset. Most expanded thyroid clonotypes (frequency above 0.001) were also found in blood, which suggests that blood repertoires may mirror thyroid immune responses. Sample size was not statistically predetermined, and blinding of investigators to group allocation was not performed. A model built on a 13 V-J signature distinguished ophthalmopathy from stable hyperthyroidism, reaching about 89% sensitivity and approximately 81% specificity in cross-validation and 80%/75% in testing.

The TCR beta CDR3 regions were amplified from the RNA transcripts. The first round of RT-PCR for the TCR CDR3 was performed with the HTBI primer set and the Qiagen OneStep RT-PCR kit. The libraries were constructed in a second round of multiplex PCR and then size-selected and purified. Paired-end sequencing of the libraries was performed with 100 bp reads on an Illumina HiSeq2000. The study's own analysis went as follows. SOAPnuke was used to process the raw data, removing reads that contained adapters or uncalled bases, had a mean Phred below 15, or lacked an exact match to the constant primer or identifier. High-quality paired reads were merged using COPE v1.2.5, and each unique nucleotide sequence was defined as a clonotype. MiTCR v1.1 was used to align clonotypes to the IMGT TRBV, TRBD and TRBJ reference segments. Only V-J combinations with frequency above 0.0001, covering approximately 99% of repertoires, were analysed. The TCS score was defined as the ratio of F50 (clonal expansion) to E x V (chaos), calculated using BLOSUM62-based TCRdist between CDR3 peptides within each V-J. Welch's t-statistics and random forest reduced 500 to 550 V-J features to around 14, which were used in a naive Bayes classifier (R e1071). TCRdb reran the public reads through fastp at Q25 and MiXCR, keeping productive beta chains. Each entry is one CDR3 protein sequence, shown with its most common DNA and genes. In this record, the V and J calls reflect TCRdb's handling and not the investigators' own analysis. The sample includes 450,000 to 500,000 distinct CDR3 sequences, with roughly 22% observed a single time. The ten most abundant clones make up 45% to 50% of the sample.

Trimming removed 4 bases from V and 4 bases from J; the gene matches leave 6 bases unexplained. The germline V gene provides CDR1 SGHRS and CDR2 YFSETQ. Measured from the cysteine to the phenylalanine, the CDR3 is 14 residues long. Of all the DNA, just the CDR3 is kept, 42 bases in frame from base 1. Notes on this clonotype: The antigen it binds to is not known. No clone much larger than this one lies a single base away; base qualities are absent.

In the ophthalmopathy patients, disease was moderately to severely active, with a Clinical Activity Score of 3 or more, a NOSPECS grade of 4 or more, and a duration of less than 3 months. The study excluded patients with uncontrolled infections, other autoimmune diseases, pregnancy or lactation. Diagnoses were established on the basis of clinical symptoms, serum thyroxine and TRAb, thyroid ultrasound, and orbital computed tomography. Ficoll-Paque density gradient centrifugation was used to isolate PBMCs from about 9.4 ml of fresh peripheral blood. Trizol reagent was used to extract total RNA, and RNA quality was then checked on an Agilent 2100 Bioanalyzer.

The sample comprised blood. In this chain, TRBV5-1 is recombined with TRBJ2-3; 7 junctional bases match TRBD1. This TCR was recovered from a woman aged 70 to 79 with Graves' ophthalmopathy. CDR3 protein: CASSGIGGADTQYF. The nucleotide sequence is TGCGCCAGCAGCGGGATAGGGGGCGCAGATACGCAGTATTTT.